This entry is about one T cell receptor beta chain. The antigen this receptor binds is unknown. The sample holds no much larger clone one base away, and base qualities are not on file. TCR cDNA was made using 5'RACE template switching, a step that added a universal primer site and unique molecular identifiers. Priming of cDNA synthesis was performed from both the TCR alpha and TCR beta constant segments. Libraries were amplified in two PCR steps, with sample barcodes and sequencing adapters added in the second step. Sequencing of the libraries was done on either Illumina HiSeq 2500 (2x100 bp) or NovaSeq (2x150 bp). Under the source paper's analysis protocol: MIGEC handled demultiplexing of reads and collapsing into UMI consensus sequences, while MiXCR performed V(D)J alignment. Vaccine-responding clonotypes were identified with edgeR using replicate PBMC samples, with FDR below 0.01 and a log2 fold change above 5 up to day 15 being required. Each bulk clonotype was labeled CD4 or CD8 based on which sequenced repertoire, CD4 or CD8, contained the clonotype at higher abundance. TCRdb reprocessing: public reads trimmed at Q25 with fastp, clones called with MiXCR, in-frame beta chains kept. All rows with the same CDR3 protein become a single entry with the most common DNA and genes. The V and J calls here are based on TCRdb, not the publication. This sample is represented by approximately 580,000 distinct CDR3 sequences; roughly a sixth of them were singletons. Clones ranked in the top ten supply roughly 17% of the sample.

What this sample's treatment or condition label stands for: live attenuated yellow fever vaccine strain. At each blood-draw timepoint, two biological replicates of bulk PBMCs were collected. A standard Ficoll-Paque protocol was used to isolate PBMCs from peripheral blood. TriZol was used to extract RNA from bulk PBMCs, from CD4 and CD8 fractions, and from dextramer-positive and dextramer-negative fractions. This sample stems from a study of T cells after yellow fever vaccination (dated by TCRdb to about 2019). General notes on the study: The SMART-Seq v4 Ultra Low Input RNA kit was used to prepare libraries from fractions with low cell numbers. Blood was drawn at multiple timepoints before and after primary and secondary immunization, with bulk PBMC replicates and cell subsets isolated. The cohort comprised two healthy male donors, one aged 18 to 29 and one aged 30 to 40 years. To track T-cell clones before and after primary and booster YFV17D yellow fever vaccination, bulk TCR alpha and beta repertoires were sequenced longitudinally.

The CDR3, from cysteine to phenylalanine, totals 14 residues. The DNA shown is the 42-base CDR3, in frame from base 1. The germline V gene gives CDR1 as SQVTM and CDR2 as ANQGSEA. V is shortened by 1 base, J by 3 bases, and the region joining them spans 12 bases. Overall results and qualifications from the work: Most clones expanded after primary vaccination (around 97% of CD4 and 88% of CD8) were re-detected after the booster, suggesting that broad memory maintenance occurred. Because abundant contaminating clonotypes from the bulk population could be contained in FACS-sorted repertoires, computational filtering was required. A small share of clonotypes was detected in both CD4 and CD8 compartments, with the overlap likely arising from convergent recombination. The study included only two donors, which limits how far the findings can be generalized. Compared with the primary T-cell response, the secondary T-cell response was weaker but faster, peaking on day 5 rather than day 15.

Sequenced material: PBMCs, taken 4 to 6 days after the first yellow fever vaccination. This sequence originates from a man aged 18 to 29 who received the YFV17D yellow fever vaccine. Recombination connected TRBV29-1 to TRBJ1-2; the D gene cannot be resolved reliably. Read as DNA, the sequence is TGCAGCGTTGAAGGATCGCAGGTTTACTATGGCTACACCTTC. Its product reads: CSVEGSQVYYGYTF.